This is a list of T cell receptor beta chains from one sample in a study of cytotoxic CD8 clonotypes in ibrutinib-treated CLL. The assay was immunoSEQ multiplex PCR, and TCRdb's table has in-frame clones only and misses some. The sample gives fewer than 400,000 clones, about 61% of which show up once; 6.3% is in the top ten. Here the sequenced sample was PBMCs, taken after 36 months of ibrutinib treatment. These receptors originate from a human donor with chronic lymphocytic leukemia. Each CDR3 is given with its conserved first and last residue. A D gene is named only where the DNA matches it firmly. Clone size appears in some rows only: once, few, many, or a class for an expanded clone.

>TRBD1|TRBV7-9|15|-|TRBJ1-5
TGTGCCAGCAGCTTAGGGGACAGGGGAGATCAGCCCCAGCATTTT
CASSLGDRGDQPQHF
>-|TRBV7-3|14|few|TRBJ2-2
TGTGCCAGCAGCTCCGAACCCTACACCGGGGAGCTGTTTTTT
CASSSEPYTGELFF
>-|TRBV2|11|-|TRBJ2-7
TGTGCCAGCAGTGAAAGGGAGTCACAGTACTTC
CASSERESQYF
>TRBD2|TRBV2|16|few|TRBJ2-5
TGTGCCAGCAGTGAGAGGACTAGCGGGGGCGGGGAGACCCAGTACTTC
CASSERTSGGGETQYF
>-|TRBV7-3|13|-|TRBJ1-5
TGTGCCAGCAGCTTAAGCCACAATCAGCCCCAGCATTTT
CASSLSHNQPQHF
>TRBD2|TRBV27|16|-|TRBJ2-7
TGTGCCAGCAGCCCCCTTAGCGGGGGCGGGACCTACGAGCAGTACTTC
CASSPLSGGGTYEQYF
>-|TRBV25-1|13|once|TRBJ2-7
TGTGCCAGCAGTGATGCCGGGACCTACGAGCAGTACTTC
CASSDAGTYEQYF
>-|TRBV7-8|13|few|TRBJ1-1
TGTGCCAGCAGCCTGACAGCAAACACTGAAGCTTTCTTT
CASSLTANTEAFF
>TRBD1|TRBV18|16|-|TRBJ1-2
TGTGCCAGCTCACCCCAGGGACAGGGGAAAATCTATGGCTACACCTTC
CASSPQGQGKIYGYTF
>TRBD1|TRBV23-1|18|-|TRBJ2-2
TGCGCCAGCAGTCACTCCAACCGGGACAGGGAGAACACCGGGGAGCTGTTTTTT
CASSHSNRDRENTGELFF
>-|TRBV7-2|15|few|TRBJ2-3
TGTGCCAGCAGCTTAATCGGGGGCTGGGAAGATACGCAGTATTTT
CASSLIGGWEDTQYF
>TRBD1|TRBV28|14|-|TRBJ2-5
TGTGCCAGCAACAGGGGCGGGTACCAAGAGACCCAGTACTTC
CASNRGGYQETQYF
>TRBD1|TRBV29-1|13|-|TRBJ2-7
TGCAGCGTTGAAACCCGGGACAGAGAGGAGCAGTACTTC
CSVETRDREEQYF
>-|TRBV5-1|15|once|TRBJ2-1
TGCGCCAGCCAGTACGGGAGGGGGCTCCCTGGTGAGCAGTTCTTC
CASQYGRGLPGEQFF
>TRBD1|TRBV19|16|-|TRBJ2-4
TGTGCCAGTAGTGCGGACAGGGGGCTTCCAAAAAACATTCAGTACTTC
CASSADRGLPKNIQYF
>TRBD2|TRBV7-2|15|-|TRBJ2-5
TGTGCCAGCAGCTTTACGGGAGGTAGCTGGGAGACCCAGTACTTC
CASSFTGGSWETQYF
>-|TRBV28|13|-|TRBJ1-4
TGTGCCAGCAGTTATCCGGGCTATGAAAAACTGTTTTTT
CASSYPGYEKLFF
>-|TRBV20-1|11|few|TRBJ2-5
TGCAGTGCTGGAGGGAGGGAGACCCAGTACTTC
CSAGGRETQYF
>-|TRBV11-2|15|-|TRBJ1-2
TGTGCCAGCAGCTTAGGCCAAATGGCCCTCTGGGGCTACACCTTC
CASSLGQMALWGYTF
>-|TRBV7-8|14|few|TRBJ1-2
TGTGCCGGAGCACCGAAGGACGCACCCTATGGCTACACCTTC
CAGAPKDAPYGYTF
>TRBD2|TRBV10-1|15|-|TRBJ2-3
TGCGCCAGCAGTGAGGTAGCGGGGAGAACAGATACGCAGTATTTT
CASSEVAGRTDTQYF
>TRBD2|TRBV2|15|-|TRBJ2-5
TGTGCCAGCAGCCCGAGGACTAGCGGGCGCGAGACCCAGTACTTC
CASSPRTSGRETQYF
>-|TRBV23-1|17|-|TRBJ1-5
TGCGCCAGCCGCCCTCGGAGGGGACCAAAAGCCGATCAGCCCCAGCATTTT
CASRPRRGPKADQPQHF
>-|TRBV7-8|17|-|TRBJ1-3
TGTGCCAGCAGCTACCCCCGCAGGGATCGGTCTGGAAACACCATATATTTT
CASSYPRRDRSGNTIYF
>TRBD1|TRBV28|15|-|TRBJ2-7
TGTGCCAGCAGTTTTATCGGGACAGGGGGCCACGAGCAGTACTTC
CASSFIGTGGHEQYF
>TRBD1|TRBV25-1|18|-|TRBJ2-1
TGTGCCAGCAAACCGGGGGTGGACAGGGAAAAAACCTACAATGAGCAGTTCTTC
CASKPGVDREKTYNEQFF
>-|TRBV27|11|-|TRBJ2-3
TGTGCCAGCAGTATTAGAGATACGCAGTATTTT
CASSIRDTQYF
>TRBD1|TRBV29-1|13|-|TRBJ1-1
TGCAGCGTTGTCAGGACAGGGAACACTGAAGCTTTCTTT
CSVVRTGNTEAFF
>-|TRBV11-2|15|-|TRBJ2-7
TGTGCCAGCAGCTTAGCGGCGGGAAGAGCCTACGAGCAGTACTTC
CASSLAAGRAYEQYF
>TRBD1|TRBV5-5|13|-|TRBJ2-1
TGTGCCAGCAGCCGGACAGGGGTTGGTGAGCAGTTCTTC
CASSRTGVGEQFF
>-|TRBV5-1|17|-|TRBJ2-1
TGCGCCAGCAGCCGAACAGGGATCCACAGCCTTCGGAATGAGCAGTTCTTC
CASSRTGIHSLRNEQFF
>TRBD2|TRBV9|19|-|TRBJ2-7
TGTGCCAGCAGCTCCCGTCCGGGACTAGCGGGGGGGTTCTCCTACGAGCAGTACTTC
CASSSRPGLAGGFSYEQYF
>-|TRBV25-1|16|-|TRBJ1-4
TGTGCCAGCAGTGGCCCTGCGGGAGGGCCTAATGAAAAACTGTTTTTT
CASSGPAGGPNEKLFF
>-|TRBV4-1|13|-|TRBJ1-6
TGCGCCAGCAGCCAAGAACGGGGGGCACCCCTCCACTTT
CASSQERGAPLHF
>-|TRBV27|13|-|TRBJ2-7
TGTGCCAGCAGTTTTTCCCGATACTACGAGCAGTACTTC
CASSFSRYYEQYF
>TRBD1|TRBV9|15|-|TRBJ2-5
TGTGCCAGCAGCGTAGAGGGGACAGGGGTTACGACCCAGTACTTC
CASSVEGTGVTTQYF
>TRBD2|TRBV27|15|few|TRBJ2-7
TGTGCCAGCAGTCTAGCGGGAGACCGAATCTACGAGCAGTACTTC
CASSLAGDRIYEQYF
>TRBD2|TRBV12-5|17|-|TRBJ2-7
TGTGCTAGTGGTTTGGTACACCTACTAGCGGGAGATCACGAGCAGTACTTC
CASGLVHLLAGDHEQYF
>TRBD2|TRBV9|16|-|TRBJ2-2
TGTGCCAGCAGCGTAGGCTTAGCGGGAATTACCGGGGAGCTGTTTTTT
CASSVGLAGITGELFF
>TRBD1|TRBV28|14|-|TRBJ1-2
TGTGCCAGCAGTTTGAGACAGGGGAGCTATGGCTACACCTTC
CASSLRQGSYGYTF
>-|TRBV13|13|-|TRBJ2-5
TGTGCCAGCAGCCACAGGGTAGGAGAGACCCAGTACTTC
CASSHRVGETQYF
>-|TRBV11-2|15|-|TRBJ1-1
TGTGCCAGCAGCCCCAGCGCGCGAGGGAACACTGAAGCTTTCTTT
CASSPSARGNTEAFF
>TRBD1|TRBV11-2|13|-|TRBJ2-7
TGTGCCAGCAGCCGAGACAGGGTCAACGAGCAGTACTTC
CASSRDRVNEQYF
>-|TRBV9|16|-|TRBJ2-1
TGTGCCAGCAGCGCGCCCCTCGGCGGGTCCTACAATGAGCAGTTCTTC
CASSAPLGGSYNEQFF
>-|TRBV9|12|-|TRBJ2-3
TGTGCCAGCAGCCCCACGGCAGATACGCAGTATTTT
CASSPTADTQYF
>-|TRBV28|15|once|TRBJ1-4
TGTGCCAGCACCTCCCCGGAGGGGGGGGTTGAAAAACTGTTTTTT
CASTSPEGGVEKLFF
>-|TRBV7-9|14|-|TRBJ2-7
TGTGCCAGCAGCTTCGGCCGGTTCTCCTACGAGCAGTACTTC
CASSFGRFSYEQYF
>-|TRBV28|15|few|TRBJ1-4
TGTGCCAGCAGTATCTTTTGGAGGATAGATGAAAAACTGTTTTTT
CASSIFWRIDEKLFF